Below, 25 T cell receptor beta chains from the same sample are listed, as sequenced in a study of cytomegalovirus exposure and HLA in healthy donors. The PCR ran on 60 Vbeta and 13 Jbeta primers. Assay: immunoSEQ multiplex PCR; the TCRdb copy retains only in-frame clones and omits some. This table holds 84,000 or so clones, less than 80% found once. The material sequenced was PBMCs. Receptors originate from a human donor in good health.

The J gene is TRBJ1-1, the V gene TRBV11-2; possibly TRBD1 for D (6 bases). CDR3 length: 14 amino acids. Trimming left V 5 bases short and J 1 base short, with 11 bases between. The germline V gene has CDR1 SGHAT and CDR2 FQNNGV. The CDR3 region has the DNA TGTGCCAGCAGCCCACTAGGGGGGAACACTGAAGCTTTCTTT. Protein: CASSPLGGNTEAFF.

The chain employs TRBV7-6 and TRBJ1-1; 7 nucleotides agree with TRBD1. After removal of 1 base from V and 5 bases from J, the junction contained 1 base not matched to a gene. Looked up from germline, CDR1 is SGHVS and CDR2 is FNYEAQ. CDR3 length: 13 residues. CDR3 loop: CASSLETGTEAFF. The CDR3 DNA sequence: TGTGCCAGCAGCTTAGAGACAGGGACTGAAGCTTTCTTT.

The chain combines TRBV2 with TRBJ2-7, with 7 bases that match TRBD2. The CDR3 runs to 14 residues. Germline CDR1 is SNHLY and CDR2 is FYNNEI. With 3 bases clipped from V and 2 bases from J, the junction kept 4 bases outside the gene matches. This chain's CDR3 is CASSEGRVTYEQYF. CDR3 coding DNA: TGTGCCAGCAGTGAGGGGAGGGTTACCTACGAGCAGTACTTC.

The chain joins TRBV19 to TRBJ1-5, with 7 bases that match TRBD1. The germline V gene encodes CDR1 LNHDA and CDR2 SQIVND (reference sequence). J lost 3 bases, V lost 3 bases, and 8 bases had no gene match. The CDR3 has 16 amino acids. The CDR3 sequence: CASSITGQLNNQPQHF. CDR3 nucleotide sequence: TGTGCCAGTAGTATTACGGGACAGCTAAACAATCAGCCCCAGCATTTT.

The rearrangement uses TRBV28 and TRBJ1-2; no firm D call. Trimming removed 2 bases at V and 5 bases at J, with 15 bases between. Germline V gene sequence: CDR1 MDHEN, CDR2 SYDVKM. The CDR3 totals 15 residues. For the CDR3, the DNA is TGTGCCAGCAGTTTACTTGTGGGCGTGGGTTATGGCTACACCTTC. Translating it yields CASSLLVGVGYGYTF.

CDR3 sequence reads: CASSYWGQDYGYTF. In nucleotides, the CDR3 is TGTGCCAGCAGTTACTGGGGACAGGACTATGGCTACACCTTC. The gene calls are TRBV6-6 and TRBJ1-2; 8 bases match TRBD1. The V gene end was trimmed by 1 base and the J gene end by 3 bases; junction bases not matched to a gene: 1. From germline, CDR1 is MNHNY and CDR2 SVGAGI (reference sequence). The CDR3 runs to 14 residues.

The chain couples TRBV25-1 to TRBJ2-7, with D possibly being TRBD2 (6 bases). Germline V gives CDR1 MGHDK, CDR2 SYGVNS. The CDR3 has 15 residues. The V and J ends lost 1 base and 1 base respectively, with 11 bases between them. CDR3 bases: TGTGCCAGCAGTGAATCCGGGACTCGATCCTACGAGCAGTACTTC. This translates into CASSESGTRSYEQYF.

CDR3 region: CASSPLAGGLTDTQYF. The CDR3 region has the DNA TGTGCCAGCAGCCCCCTGGCGGGGGGGCTCACAGATACGCAGTATTTT. This chain uses TRBV7-7 with TRBJ2-3; 9 nucleotides match TRBD2. This CDR3 has 16 residues. Trimming cost V 5 bases and J 2 bases; bases outside gene matches: 8. Germline lookup yields CDR1 SSHAT and CDR2 FNYEAQ (reference sequence).

In this sample, this clone is medium-sized. The V and J genes are TRBV19 and TRBJ2-7; TRBD1 is a possible D gene (8 bases). This CDR3 contains 15 residues. The germline V and J ends were trimmed by 4 bases and 2 bases, with 15 bases remaining between them. Germline CDR1 LNHDA, CDR2 SQIVND (reference sequence). CDR3 bases: TGTGCCAGTAGTACCACAGGGGGACTAACCTACGAGCAGTACTTC. Its translation is CASSTTGGLTYEQYF. Full variable domain (rest looked up from reference TRBV19 and TRBJ2-7): DGGITQSPKYLFRKEGQNVTLSCEQNLNHDAMYWYRQDPGQGLRLIYYSQIVNDFQKGDIAEGYSVSREKKESFPLTVTSAQKNPTAFYLCASSTTGGLTYEQYFGPGTRLTVT.

The rearrangement uses TRBV13 and TRBJ1-1, with a possible D match to TRBD1 (5 bases). V dropped 4 bases and J dropped 6 bases, with 12 bases sitting between them. CDR1 and CDR2 (germline): PRHDT, FYEKMQ (reference sequence). The CDR3 totals 13 residues. The DNA of the CDR3 is TGTGCCAGCAGCTCTCAGGGTGGCCCTGAAGCTTTCTTT. This sequence encodes CASSSQGGPEAFF.

In this sample, this clone turned up a few times. This sequence joins TRBV13 and TRBJ2-3; maybe TRBD1 (5 bases). This CDR3 is built from 14 residues. Germline V lookup: CDR1 PRHDT, CDR2 FYEKMQ (reference sequence). V lost 1 base and J lost 5, with 10 bases in between. The CDR3 here is CASSLAGRGDTQYF. The CDR3, as DNA: TGTGCCAGCAGCTTAGCAGGGCGTGGAGATACGCAGTATTTT.

The V call is TRBV29-1, the J call TRBJ2-5, with unresolved D. This CDR3 has 10 amino acids. V lost 3 bases, J lost 5 bases, and 4 bases lay in between. The germline V gene has CDR1 SQVTM and CDR2 ANQGSEA. The CDR3 region is CSVDEETQYF. CDR3 in DNA: TGCAGCGTTGATGAGGAGACCCAGTACTTC.

This clone was counted once. This chain links TRBV5-5 with TRBJ1-6, with D possibly being TRBD1 (5 bases). Germline V CDR1 and CDR2: SGHKS, YYEKEE (reference sequence). The CDR3 sequence is 17 residues long. Between the trimmed V and J ends, which lost 4 bases and 0 bases, there was a span of 14 bases. In nucleotides, the CDR3 is TGTGCCAGCAGCGGAAGGGGTGGGGACTCCTATAATTCACCCCTCCACTTT. Its translation is CASSGRGGDSYNSPLHF.

This clone was observed a few times. The V gene is TRBV5-4, the J gene TRBJ2-3; D might be TRBD2 (6 bases). The CDR3 extends over 12 amino acids. CDR1 SGHNT and CDR2 YYREEE come from the germline V gene (reference sequence). Trimming took off 4 bases at V and 6 bases at J, with 9 bases between the two ends. The CDR3 loop is CASSRLEDTQYF. CDR3 coding DNA: TGTGCCAGCAGCCGACTAGAGGATACGCAGTATTTT. Together with reference TRBV5-4 and TRBJ2-3, the CDR3 gives the full variable domain: ETGVTQSPTHLIKTRGQQVTLRCSSQSGHNTVSWYQQALGQGPQFIFQYYREEENGRGNFPPRFSGLQFPNYSSELNVNALELDDSALYLCASSRLEDTQYFGPGTRLTVL.

This sequence joins TRBV14 and TRBJ1-4; D uncertain. The CDR3 covers 12 residues. Germline lookup yields CDR1 SGHDN and CDR2 FVKESK. V lost 4 bases and J 7 bases, leaving 7 bases between the germline ends. CDR3 region: CASSPRGEKLFF. In DNA form, the CDR3 reads TGTGCCAGCAGCCCCCGGGGTGAAAAACTGTTTTTT.

The rearrangement joins TRBV6-6 to TRBJ2-2; TRBD1 aligns across 10 bases. Looked up from germline, CDR1 is MNHNY and CDR2 is SVGAGI (reference sequence). The ends lost 8 bases at V and 4 bases at J; junction bases unmatched: 7. CDR3 length: 15 residues. This chain's CDR3 is CASQRQGAFTGELFF. CDR3 coding DNA: TGTGCCAGCCAGCGACAGGGGGCGTTCACCGGGGAGCTGTTTTTT.

In its sample, this clone was seen once. The CDR3 DNA sequence: TGTGCCAGCAGCAGTTTACAGGGCGGGGGCACTGAAGCTTTCTTT. Translated, it gives CASSSLQGGGTEAFF. The gene calls are TRBV5-4 and TRBJ1-1; weak D call: TRBD1 (6 bases). This CDR3 is built from 15 residues. Trimming took 4 bases from V and 4 from J, leaving 17 bases between them. CDR1 is SGHNT and CDR2 is YYREEE in the germline V gene (reference sequence).

This chain joins TRBV7-9 and TRBJ1-1; D remains unclear. V lost 5 bases and J 5 bases, leaving 6 bases between the germline ends. Germline CDR1 and CDR2: SEHNR and FQNEAQ (reference sequence). CDR3 length: 11 amino acids. The chain's CDR3 is CASSRGTEAFF. Here the CDR3 DNA reads TGTGCCAGCAGCCGAGGAACTGAAGCTTTCTTT. The variable domain in full, completed from reference TRBV7-9 and TRBJ1-1, reads DTGVSQNPRHKITKRGQNVTFRCDPISEHNRLYWYRQTLGQGPEFLTYFQNEAQLEKSRLLSDRFSAERPKGSFSTLEIQRTEQGDSAMYLCASSRGTEAFFGQGTRLTVV.

CDR3 sequence (DNA): TGCGCCAGCAGACCAGGGTCGGGGGGCACTGAAGCTTTCTTT. As protein: CASRPGSGGTEAFF. The chain is built from TRBV5-1 and TRBJ1-1; tentatively, D is TRBD1 (5 bases). CDR1 is SGHRS, CDR2 YFSETQ, per germline. Trimming cost V 5 bases and J 4 bases, with 15 bases left between them. The CDR3 consists of 14 residues.

This clone was detected a few times. This rearrangement joins TRBV6-1 to TRBJ1-4; a possible D gene is TRBD1 (5 bases). The germline V gene encodes CDR1 MNHNS and CDR2 SASEGT. The CDR3 totals 16 residues. Trimming shortened V by 2 bases and J by 5 bases, and 15 bases separated the two germline ends. This CDR3 reads CASSEWAGRGNEKLFF. The CDR3 DNA sequence: TGTGCCAGCAGTGAATGGGCTGGGAGGGGCAATGAAAAACTGTTTTTT.

This clone was observed a single time. V is TRBV30 and J is TRBJ1-2, with 7 bases matching TRBD1. Germline V gives CDR1 GTSNPN, CDR2 SVGIG (reference sequence). V shed 0 bases and J 8 bases; nucleotides not matched to a gene: 9. This CDR3 region has 14 residues. The CDR3 DNA is TGTGCCTGGAGTGTACGAGACAGGGCCGGGGGCTACACCTTC. This codes for CAWSVRDRAGGYTF.

The genes are TRBV4-3 and TRBJ2-7; 7 bases are shared with TRBD1. Trimming removed 1 base from V and 5 bases from J; junction bases left unmatched: 5. The CDR3 consists of 14 residues. In germline, CDR1 is LGHNA, CDR2 YSLEER. The CDR3 loop is CASSQGQGRDEQYF. As DNA, the CDR3 is TGCGCCAGCAGCCAAGGACAGGGTCGGGACGAGCAGTACTTC.

The CDR3 is CASSLRGGGISNQPQHF. The CDR3 DNA follows: TGCGCCAGCAGCCTGAGAGGGGGGGGGATTAGCAATCAGCCCCAGCATTTT. The V and J genes are TRBV4-1 and TRBJ1-5, with TRBD1 as a possible D gene (6 bases). The germline V and J ends were trimmed by 4 bases and 0 bases, with 16 bases remaining between them. The CDR3 runs to 17 residues. In germline, CDR1 is MGHRA, CDR2 YSYEKL.

J is TRBJ2-5 and V is TRBV5-6; D may be TRBD1 (6 bases). Germline CDR1 SGHDT, CDR2 YYEEEE. V dropped 0 bases and J dropped 10 bases, with 19 bases sitting between them. CDR3 length equals 15 residues. The chain's CDR3 is CASSLDRPPRGFQYF. DNA for the CDR3: TGTGCCAGCAGCTTGGACAGACCCCCCAGGGGATTCCAGTACTTC.

V is TRBV6-5 and J is TRBJ2-1, with TRBD1 as a possible D gene (5 bases). V was trimmed by 2 bases and J by 5 bases, leaving 13 bases between them. Germline V gene lookup returns CDR1 MNHEY and CDR2 SVGAGI. CDR3 length: 15 residues. The CDR3 nucleotides are TGTGCCAGCAGTTACGGGGCACCAGCGAACAATGAGCAGTTCTTC. Its translation is CASSYGAPANNEQFF.